The entry below gives a single TCR beta chain sequence along with its context. What it binds is unknown. The source of the sample is a study of T cells in narcolepsy. Study-wide context: Donors had narcolepsy type 1 or type 2, or were healthy controls.

General study findings and limits: No autoreactive T cell clone sequences appeared in some memory CD4+ repertoires. Comparing one patient's CSF and blood CD4+ clonotypes highlighted HCRT- and TRIB2-specific autoreactive clonotypes. Blood of same and different patients, but not healthy controls, reportedly held recurring autoreactive clonotypes.

The trim removed 0 bases at V and 8 bases at J, leaving 9 bases unmatched. The CDR3 is made up of 16 amino acids. Germline CDR1 is LNHDA and CDR2 is SQIVND (reference sequence). TCRdb's copy holds only in-frame clones and misses some; the assay was immunoSEQ multiplex PCR. The sample shows 20,000 to 25,000 clones, 92% of them seen only once. The clonotype was recovered from a human donor with narcolepsy. The specimen was CD45RA- memory CD4+ T cells from PBMCs. This sequence joins TRBV19 and TRBJ1-2; 10 bases align to TRBD1. CDR3 nucleotides: TGTGCCAGTAGTATAGATCCGACAGGGGGCCTCGGGGGCTACACCTTC. Amino acids: CASSIDPTGGLGGYTF.